A selection of T cell receptor beta chains follows, all from one sample in a study of blood T cell repertoires in COVID-19. Libraries were prepared by immunoSEQ multiplex PCR; TCRdb keeps only in-frame clonotypes and omits some of them. The data hold fewer than 500,000 clones, with nearly 90% observed a single time. The specimen was PBMCs or T cells enriched from blood (not recorded which). The receptors stem from a woman aged 18-29 years with acute COVID-19. CDR3s include the opening cysteine and the closing phenylalanine or tryptophan. The order of the fields is V gene, D gene, clone size, J gene, CDR3 protein, CDR3 DNA. D genes are given only for firm matches. The listing skips clone size in some rows; elsewhere it reads once, few, many or a size class.

TRBV30	.	.	TRBJ2-7	CAWSGPSYEQYF	TGTGCCTGGAGTGGGCCTTCCTACGAGCAGTACTTC
TRBV2	.	.	TRBJ1-1	CADESGVILRNTEAFF	TGTGCCGACGAATCGGGGGTAATATTGAGGAACACTGAAGCTTTCTTT
TRBV5-5	.	.	TRBJ2-1	CASSLEFVRANEQFF	TGTGCCAGCAGCTTGGAGTTCGTCAGGGCCAATGAGCAGTTCTTC
TRBV6-5	.	once	TRBJ2-6	CASSYGHAGANVLTF	TGTGCCAGCAGTTACGGACATGCTGGGGCCAACGTCCTGACTTTC
TRBV18	.	.	TRBJ1-2	CASSPTQGNYGYTF	TGTGCCAGCTCCCCGACACAGGGAAACTATGGCTACACCTTC
TRBV4-1	.	.	TRBJ1-2	CASSQGPPGGEPPGYGYTF	TGCGCCAGCAGCCAAGGACCGCCGGGGGGGGAACCACCGGGCTATGGCTACACCTTC
TRBV15	.	.	TRBJ1-4	CATSRDRRKNEKLFF	TGTGCCACCAGCAGAGATCGGCGGAAGAATGAAAAACTGTTTTTT
TRBV12-3/TRBV12-4	.	.	TRBJ1-6	CASNWGGGSPLHF	TGTGCCAGCAACTGGGGTGGAGGATCACCCCTCCACTTT
TRBV27	.	once	TRBJ2-7	CASSLGLASYEQYF	TGTGCCAGCAGTTTAGGTCTAGCGAGCTACGAGCAGTACTTC
TRBV10-2	TRBD1	.	TRBJ2-7	CASSEPGTGAHEQYF	TGCGCCAGCAGTGAACCTGGGACAGGGGCCCACGAGCAGTACTTC
TRBV9	TRBD1	.	TRBJ1-2	CASSEAGDRDYGYTF	TGTGCCAGCAGCGAGGCCGGGGACAGAGACTATGGCTACACCTTC
TRBV19	TRBD1	.	TRBJ2-3	CASSPQGAREDTQYF	TGTGCCAGTAGTCCCCAGGGGGCTAGGGAAGATACGCAGTATTTT
TRBV7-8	TRBD2	.	TRBJ2-5	CASSLNGRQETQYF	TGTGCCAGCAGCTTAAACGGGAGGCAAGAGACCCAGTACTTC
TRBV4-3	.	.	TRBJ2-1	CASSQHHGVRDINNEQFF	TGCGCCAGCAGCCAACACCACGGAGTCCGGGACATTAACAATGAGCAGTTCTTC
TRBV14	.	.	TRBJ2-7	CASSQGGDTGTYEQYF	TGTGCCAGCAGCCAAGGGGGTGATACAGGCACCTACGAGCAGTACTTC
TRBV29-1	TRBD1	.	TRBJ1-5	CSIGQGRQPQHF	TGCAGCATAGGACAGGGGCGTCAGCCCCAGCATTTT
TRBV6-5	.	few	TRBJ1-1	CASSYSVNTEAFF	TGTGCCAGCAGTTATAGCGTGAACACTGAAGCTTTCTTT
TRBV7-3	.	.	TRBJ1-2	CASSLNGAGNHGYTF	TGTGCCAGCAGCTTAAACGGTGCGGGGAATCATGGCTACACCTTC
TRBV5-1	.	.	TRBJ2-7	CASSLESGSNYEQYF	TGCGCCAGCAGCTTGGAGAGCGGATCGAACTACGAGCAGTACTTC
TRBV24-1	.	few	TRBJ2-3	CATGAADTQYF	TGTGCCACCGGCGCGGCAGATACGCAGTATTTT
TRBV27	TRBD1	few	TRBJ1-5	CASSSSRQGNQPQHF	TGTGCCAGCAGTTCGTCGCGACAGGGTAATCAGCCCCAGCATTTT
TRBV2	.	once	TRBJ2-7	CASRDVGQSYEQYF	TGTGCCAGCAGGGACGTAGGACAGTCCTACGAGCAGTACTTC
TRBV19	.	.	TRBJ1-5	CASQGNSNQPQHF	TGTGCCAGCCAGGGAAATAGCAATCAGCCCCAGCATTTT
TRBV7-2	TRBD2	once	TRBJ2-3	CASSLQRGNTDTQYF	TGTGCCAGCAGCTTACAGCGGGGGAACACAGATACGCAGTATTTT
TRBV7-2	TRBD1	.	TRBJ2-7	CASKLFRDSPYEQYF	TGTGCCAGCAAACTATTCCGGGACAGCCCCTACGAGCAGTACTTC
TRBV15	TRBD1	.	TRBJ2-7	CATSGTGDYEQYF	TGTGCCACCAGTGGGACAGGGGACTACGAGCAGTACTTC
TRBV6-1	TRBD1	.	TRBJ1-2	CASREAGTGNYGYTF	TGTGCCAGCAGGGAAGCCGGGACAGGGAACTATGGCTACACCTTC
TRBV12-3/TRBV12-4	.	.	TRBJ2-7	CASSMTSSYEQYF	TGTGCCAGCAGTATGACTAGCTCCTACGAGCAGTACTTC
TRBV2	TRBD2	.	TRBJ2-7	CASRSSGSYEQYF	TGTGCCAGCAGATCTAGCGGGTCCTACGAGCAGTACTTC
TRBV28	TRBD2	.	TRBJ2-1	CASSQTSGNYNEQFF	TGTGCCAGCAGTCAGACTAGCGGAAACTACAATGAGCAGTTCTTC
TRBV15	TRBD2	.	TRBJ2-3	CATSRDRSGARGTQYF	TGTGCCACCAGCAGAGATCGGAGCGGGGCTAGGGGTACGCAGTATTTT
TRBV5-1	TRBD1	.	TRBJ1-2	CASSWTGDYGYTF	TGCGCCAGCAGCTGGACAGGGGACTATGGCTACACCTTC
TRBV7-3	.	.	TRBJ1-1	CASSLSAALNTEAFF	TGTGCCAGCAGCTTATCGGCAGCGTTGAACACTGAAGCTTTCTTT